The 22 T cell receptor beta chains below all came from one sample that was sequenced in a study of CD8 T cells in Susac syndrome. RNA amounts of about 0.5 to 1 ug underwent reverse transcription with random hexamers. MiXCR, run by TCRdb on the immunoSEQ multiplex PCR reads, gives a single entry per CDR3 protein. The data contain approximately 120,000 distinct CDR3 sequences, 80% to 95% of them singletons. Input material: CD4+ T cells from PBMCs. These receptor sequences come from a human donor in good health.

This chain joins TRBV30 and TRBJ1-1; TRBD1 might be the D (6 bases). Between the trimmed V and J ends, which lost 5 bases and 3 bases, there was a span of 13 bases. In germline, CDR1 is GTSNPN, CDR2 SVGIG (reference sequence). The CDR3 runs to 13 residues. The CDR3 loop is CAWETGIDTEAFF. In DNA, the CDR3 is TGTGCCTGGGAGACAGGCATAGACACTGAAGCTTTCTTT.

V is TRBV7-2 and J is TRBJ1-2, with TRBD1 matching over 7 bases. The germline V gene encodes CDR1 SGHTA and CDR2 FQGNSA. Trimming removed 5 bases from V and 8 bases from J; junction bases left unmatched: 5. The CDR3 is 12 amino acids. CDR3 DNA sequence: TGTGCCAGCAGCCAGACAGGGCGCGGCTACACCTTC. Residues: CASSQTGRGYTF.

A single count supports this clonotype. This CDR3 reads CSVDKAGVQETQYF. Written as DNA, the CDR3 is TGCAGCGTTGATAAGGCAGGCGTCCAAGAGACCCAGTACTTC. The chain combines TRBV29-1 with TRBJ2-5; D remains ambiguous. Germline CDR1 and CDR2: SQVTM and ANQGSEA. This CDR3 comprises 14 residues. The V gene lost 3 bases and the J gene lost 1 base, with 12 bases spanning the gap.

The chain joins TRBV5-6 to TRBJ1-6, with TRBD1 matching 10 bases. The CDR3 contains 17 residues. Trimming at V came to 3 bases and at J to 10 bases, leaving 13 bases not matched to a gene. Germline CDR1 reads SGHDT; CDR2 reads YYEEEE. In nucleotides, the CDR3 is TGTGCCAGCAGCTGGACCGGACAGGGGGGAAGAGGATCACCCCTCCACTTT. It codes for CASSWTGQGGRGSPLHF.

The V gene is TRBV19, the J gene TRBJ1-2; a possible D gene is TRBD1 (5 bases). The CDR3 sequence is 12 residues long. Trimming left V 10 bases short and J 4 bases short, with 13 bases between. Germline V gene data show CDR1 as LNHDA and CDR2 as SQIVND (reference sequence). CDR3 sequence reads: CATAGIGYGYTF. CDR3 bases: TGTGCCACCGCAGGGATCGGCTATGGCTACACCTTC.

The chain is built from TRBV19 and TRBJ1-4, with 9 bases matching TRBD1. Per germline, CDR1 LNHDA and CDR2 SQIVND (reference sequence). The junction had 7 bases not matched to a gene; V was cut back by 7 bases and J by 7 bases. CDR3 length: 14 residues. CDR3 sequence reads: CASNAGTGSEKLFF. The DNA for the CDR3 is TGTGCCAGTAACGCCGGGACAGGGAGTGAAAAACTGTTTTTT. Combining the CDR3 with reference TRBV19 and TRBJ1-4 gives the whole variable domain DGGITQSPKYLFRKEGQNVTLSCEQNLNHDAMYWYRQDPGQGLRLIYYSQIVNDFQKGDIAEGYSVSREKKESFPLTVTSAQKNPTAFYLCASNAGTGSEKLFFGSGTQLSVL.

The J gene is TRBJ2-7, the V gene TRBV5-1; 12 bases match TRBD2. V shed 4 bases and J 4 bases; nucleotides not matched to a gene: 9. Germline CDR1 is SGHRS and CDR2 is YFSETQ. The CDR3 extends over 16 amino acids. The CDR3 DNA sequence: TGCGCCAGCAGCCCCCAAACTAGCGGGGGGTCGTACGAGCAGTACTTC. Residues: CASSPQTSGGSYEQYF.

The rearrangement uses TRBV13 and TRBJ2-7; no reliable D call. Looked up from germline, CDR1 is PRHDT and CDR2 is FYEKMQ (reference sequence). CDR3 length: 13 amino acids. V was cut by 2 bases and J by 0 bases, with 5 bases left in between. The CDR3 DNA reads TGTGCCAGCAGCTTAATTCACTCCTACGAGCAGTACTTC. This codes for CASSLIHSYEQYF.

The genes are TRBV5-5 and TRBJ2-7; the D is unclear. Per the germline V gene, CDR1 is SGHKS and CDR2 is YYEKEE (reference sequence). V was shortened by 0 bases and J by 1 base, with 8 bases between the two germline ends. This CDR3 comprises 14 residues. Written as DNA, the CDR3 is TGTGCCAGCAGCTTGGCGGCGGCGTCCTACGAGCAGTACTTC. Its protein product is CASSLAAASYEQYF.

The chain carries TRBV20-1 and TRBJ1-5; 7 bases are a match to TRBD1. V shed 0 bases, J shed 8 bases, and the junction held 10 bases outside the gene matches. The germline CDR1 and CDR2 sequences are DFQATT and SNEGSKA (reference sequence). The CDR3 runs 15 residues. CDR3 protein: CSAREGRGELEPQHF. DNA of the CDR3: TGCAGTGCTAGAGAGGGCAGGGGGGAGTTGGAGCCCCAGCATTTT.

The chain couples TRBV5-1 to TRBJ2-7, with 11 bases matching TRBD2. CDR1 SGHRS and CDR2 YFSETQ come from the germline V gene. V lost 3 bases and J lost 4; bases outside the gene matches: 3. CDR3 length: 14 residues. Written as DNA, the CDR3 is TGCGCCAGCAGCTCTGGGACTAGCGGTTACGAGCAGTACTTC. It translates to CASSSGTSGYEQYF.

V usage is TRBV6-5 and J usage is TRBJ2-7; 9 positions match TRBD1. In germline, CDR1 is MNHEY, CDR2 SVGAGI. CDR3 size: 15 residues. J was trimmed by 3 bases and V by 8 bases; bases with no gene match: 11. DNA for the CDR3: TGTGCCAGCCTCGATATCGGGACAGGGAACTACGAGCAGTACTTC. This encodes CASLDIGTGNYEQYF.

CDR3 in amino acids: CSAPDVNTEAFF. CDR3 DNA: TGCAGTGCCCCGGACGTCAACACTGAAGCTTTCTTT. This chain uses TRBV20-1 with TRBJ1-1; no definite D call. The V gene's germline CDR1 is DFQATT and CDR2 SNEGSKA (reference sequence). The CDR3 extends over 12 amino acids. V was shortened by 6 bases and J by 2 bases, with 10 bases between the two germline ends.

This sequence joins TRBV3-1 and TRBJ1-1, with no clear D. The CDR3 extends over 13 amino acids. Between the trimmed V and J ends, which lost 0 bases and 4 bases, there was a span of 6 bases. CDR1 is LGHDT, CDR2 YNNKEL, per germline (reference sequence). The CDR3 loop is CASSQDYPTEAFF. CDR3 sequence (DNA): TGTGCCAGCAGCCAAGATTATCCCACTGAAGCTTTCTTT.

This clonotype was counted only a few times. The CDR3 DNA follows: TGCAGCGTTGAGGACATCACTGAAGCTTTCTTT. Residues: CSVEDITEAFF. The chain has TRBV29-1 and TRBJ1-1, with D maybe TRBD1 (5 bases). This CDR3 spans 11 amino acids. Germline V gene lookup returns CDR1 SQVTM and CDR2 ANQGSEA. V gave up 3 bases and J gave up 4 bases, with 6 bases separating them.

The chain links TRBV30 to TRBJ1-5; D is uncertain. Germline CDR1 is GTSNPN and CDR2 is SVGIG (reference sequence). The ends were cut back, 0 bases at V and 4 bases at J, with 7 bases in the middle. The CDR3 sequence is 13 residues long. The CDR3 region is CAWSVQGNQPQHF. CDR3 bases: TGTGCCTGGAGTGTACAAGGGAATCAGCCCCAGCATTTT.

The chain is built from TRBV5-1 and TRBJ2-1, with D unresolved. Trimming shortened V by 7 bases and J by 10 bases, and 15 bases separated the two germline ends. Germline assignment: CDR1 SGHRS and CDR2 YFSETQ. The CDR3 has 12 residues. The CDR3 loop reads CASSHEESEQFF. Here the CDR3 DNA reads TGCGCCAGCTCACACGAGGAATCGGAGCAGTTCTTC.

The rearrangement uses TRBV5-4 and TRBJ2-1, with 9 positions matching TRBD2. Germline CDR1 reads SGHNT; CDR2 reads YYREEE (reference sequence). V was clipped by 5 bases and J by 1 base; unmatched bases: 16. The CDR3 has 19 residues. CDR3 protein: CASRRGGGGGARSYNEQFF. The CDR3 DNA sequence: TGTGCCAGCAGACGTGGCGGTGGCGGGGGGGCCCGGTCCTACAATGAGCAGTTCTTC.

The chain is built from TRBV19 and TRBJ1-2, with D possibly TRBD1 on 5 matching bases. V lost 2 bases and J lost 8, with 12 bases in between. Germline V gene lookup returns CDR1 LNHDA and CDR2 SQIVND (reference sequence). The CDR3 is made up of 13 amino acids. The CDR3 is CASSIPGTSGYTF. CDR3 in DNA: TGTGCCAGTAGTATACCAGGGACGAGCGGCTACACCTTC. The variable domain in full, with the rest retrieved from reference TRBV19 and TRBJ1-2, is DGGITQSPKYLFRKEGQNVTLSCEQNLNHDAMYWYRQDPGQGLRLIYYSQIVNDFQKGDIAEGYSVSREKKESFPLTVTSAQKNPTAFYLCASSIPGTSGYTFGSGTRLTVV.

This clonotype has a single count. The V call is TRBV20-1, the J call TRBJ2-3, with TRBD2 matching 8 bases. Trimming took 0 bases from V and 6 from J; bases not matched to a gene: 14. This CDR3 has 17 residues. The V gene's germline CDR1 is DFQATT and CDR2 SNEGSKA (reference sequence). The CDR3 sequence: CSARDWSKAGEKDTQYF. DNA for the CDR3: TGCAGTGCTAGAGATTGGTCCAAAGCGGGAGAAAAGGATACGCAGTATTTT.

CDR3 loop: CASTNLQGREAFF. CDR3 DNA sequence: TGTGCCAGTACCAACCTACAGGGGCGGGAAGCTTTCTTT. V usage is TRBV19 and J usage is TRBJ1-1; 7 bases align to TRBD1. Germline V gene sequence: CDR1 LNHDA, CDR2 SQIVND (reference sequence). V shed 7 bases and J 8 bases; nucleotides not matched to a gene: 10. This CDR3 region has 13 residues.

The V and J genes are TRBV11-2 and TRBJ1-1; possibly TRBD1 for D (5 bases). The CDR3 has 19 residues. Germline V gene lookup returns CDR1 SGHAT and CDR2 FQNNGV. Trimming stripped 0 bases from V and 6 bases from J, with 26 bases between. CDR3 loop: CASSLDLTGLGPEFAEAFF. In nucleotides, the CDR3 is TGTGCCAGCAGCTTAGATCTAACGGGGTTGGGACCCGAGTTCGCTGAAGCTTTCTTT.